This passage covers 9 T cell receptor beta chains from one sample sequenced in a study of glioma-infiltrating T cells. TCR alpha and beta CDR3 regions were amplified from RNA using iRepertoire nested multiplex PCR. TCRdb redid the calling of the multiplex PCR reads with MiXCR, one entry per CDR3 protein. The sample holds 100,000 to 150,000 distinct CDR3 sequences, around 23% seen once. Input material: glioma tissue, nonneoplastic brain tissue, or PBMCs (not recorded which). These receptors were collected from a human donor with low-grade glioma or glioblastoma, undergoing nonglioma brain surgery, or in good health (not recorded which).

This chain links TRBV19 with TRBJ2-3; perhaps TRBD2 as D (6 bases). The CDR3 has 13 residues. Germline CDR1 is LNHDA and CDR2 is SQIVND (reference sequence). Trimming took off 8 bases at V and 5 bases at J, with 14 bases between the two ends. The CDR3 loop reads CASENRRGDTQYF. The CDR3 nucleotides read TGTGCCAGTGAAAACCGGAGGGGAGATACGCAGTATTTT.

This clonotype was observed a few times. The chain is built from TRBV24-1 and TRBJ2-1; D uncertain. CDR3 length equals 15 residues. Per germline, CDR1 KGHDR and CDR2 SFDVKD. The V and J ends lost 2 bases and 7 bases respectively, with 14 bases between them. CDR3 DNA: TGTGCCACCAGTGATTATACGGCGCCGGAAAATGAGCAGTTCTTC. Translation gives CATSDYTAPENEQFF.

The V call is TRBV6-1, the J call TRBJ1-2; possible D gene TRBD1, 5 bases. The CDR3 covers 12 residues. From germline, CDR1 is MNHNS and CDR2 SASEGT. V dropped 6 bases and J dropped 7 bases, with 12 bases sitting between them. The CDR3 sequence: CASRTVACGYTF. The CDR3 DNA reads TGTGCCAGCAGGACAGTGGCCTGTGGCTACACCTTC.

The sample holds a few counts of this clonotype. The gene calls are TRBV7-2 and TRBJ2-3; the match to TRBD1 covers 7 bases. The junction had 10 bases not matched to a gene; V was cut back by 5 bases and J by 5 bases. The CDR3 covers 15 residues. Germline loops: CDR1 SGHTA, CDR2 FQGNSA. In DNA, the CDR3 is TGTGCCAGCAGCATGACACAGGGGATCCGAGATACGCAGTATTTT. Translating gives CASSMTQGIRDTQYF. The entire variable domain, with the rest obtained from reference TRBV7-2 and TRBJ2-3, is as follows: GAGVSQSPSNKVTEKGKDVELRCDPISGHTALYWYRQSLGQGLEFLIYFQGNSAPDKSGLPSDRFSAERTGGSVSTLTIQRTQQEDSAVYLCASSMTQGIRDTQYFGPGTRLTVL.

This clonotype was observed at least ten times. The chain is built from TRBV7-9 and TRBJ1-5; D ambiguous. With 6 bases removed from V and 0 bases from J, the gap between germline ends came to 12 bases. Germline loops: CDR1 SEHNR, CDR2 FQNEAQ (reference sequence). The CDR3 length is 15 residues. The CDR3: CASRSDISSNQPQHF. The DNA of the CDR3 is TGTGCCAGCAGATCTGACATAAGTAGCAATCAGCCCCAGCATTTT. Based on the CDR3 plus reference TRBV7-9 and TRBJ1-5, the full variable domain is DTGVSQNPRHKITKRGQNVTFRCDPISEHNRLYWYRQTLGQGPEFLTYFQNEAQLEKSRLLSDRFSAERPKGSFSTLEIQRTEQGDSAMYLCASRSDISSNQPQHFGDGTRLSIL.

As concerns this clonotype: A much larger clonotype is one base distant, so this may be a read error. The rearrangement uses TRBV27 and TRBJ2-1; 14 bases are shared with TRBD2. The tail of the sequence fits TRBJ2-7 better, so the J call may be wrong. This CDR3 contains 16 residues. Germline-derived CDR1 and CDR2 are MNHEY and SMNVEV (reference sequence). CDR3 sequence: CASSRPTSGGAHEQYF. The DNA of the CDR3 is TGTGCCAGCAGTCGACCGACTAGCGGGGGGGCACATGAGCAGTACTTC.

The table lists this clonotype with many counts. The rearrangement uses TRBV28 and TRBJ2-7; D gene uncertain. CDR3 length equals 14 residues. The germline V gene encodes CDR1 MDHEN and CDR2 SYDVKM. Trimming took 3 bases from V and 4 from J, leaving 13 bases between them. As DNA, the CDR3 is TGTGCCAGCAGTTTTCCCGGCAAAATTTACGAGCAGTACGTC. Encoded protein: CASSFPGKIYEQYV.

This clonotype was recorded many times. The genes are TRBV6-1 and TRBJ2-1, with TRBD2 matching 12 bases. With 5 bases clipped from V and 4 bases from J, the junction kept 6 bases outside the gene matches. The CDR3 spans 16 residues. Germline V lookup: CDR1 MNHNS, CDR2 SASEGT. Here the CDR3 reads CASSTLAGGLYNEQFF. The CDR3 DNA is TGTGCCAGCAGTACTCTAGCGGGGGGGCTGTACAATGAGCAGTTCTTC.

The chain uses TRBV5-1 and TRBJ1-2, with D unresolved. CDR1 is SGHRS, CDR2 YFSETQ, per germline. This CDR3 is 12 amino acids long. Trimming shortened V by 1 base and J by 3 bases, and 4 bases separated the two germline ends. The DNA for the CDR3 is TGCGCCAGCAGCTTGTGGGACTATGGCTACACCTTC. Its protein is CASSLWDYGYTF. The variable domain in full, completed from reference TRBV5-1 and TRBJ1-2, reads KAGVTQTPRYLIKTRGQQVTLSCSPISGHRSVSWYQQTPGQGLQFLFEYFSETQRNKGNFPGRFSGRQFSNSRSEMNVSTLELGDSALYLCASSLWDYGYTFGSGTRLTVV.